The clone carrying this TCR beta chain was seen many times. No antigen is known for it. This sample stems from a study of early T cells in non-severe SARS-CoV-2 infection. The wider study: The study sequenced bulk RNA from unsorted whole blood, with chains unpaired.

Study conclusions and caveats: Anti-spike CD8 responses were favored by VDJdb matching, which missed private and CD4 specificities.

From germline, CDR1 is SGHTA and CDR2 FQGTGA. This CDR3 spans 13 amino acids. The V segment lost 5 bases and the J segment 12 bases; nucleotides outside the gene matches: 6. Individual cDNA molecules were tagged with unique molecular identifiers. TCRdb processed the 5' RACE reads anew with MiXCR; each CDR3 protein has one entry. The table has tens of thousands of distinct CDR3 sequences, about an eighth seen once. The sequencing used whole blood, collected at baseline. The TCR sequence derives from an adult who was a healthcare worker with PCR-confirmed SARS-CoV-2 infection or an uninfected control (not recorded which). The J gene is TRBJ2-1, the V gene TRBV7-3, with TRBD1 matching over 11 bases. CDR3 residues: CASSQDRGRGQFF. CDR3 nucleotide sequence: TGTGCCAGCAGCCAGGACAGGGGGCGAGGGCAGTTCTTC.